The next 10 T cell receptor beta chains were all read from a single sample in a study of response to subunit inactivated influenza vaccine. TCRdb recomputed calls from the RT-PCR reads with MiXCR, one row per CDR3 protein. This table holds roughly 540,000 distinct CDR3 sequences, roughly 23% found once. The sample was also linked to a second study, of T cells expressing NK-cell markers. That investigation notes: UMIs were included in TCR beta cDNA generated by 5'RACE template switching.

The sequencing here drew on CD4+ T cells sorted from PBMCs, taken about 11 days after vaccination. Receptors originate from a man aged 45-60 years who received an inactivated influenza vaccine.

This clonotype showed up just a few times. The rearrangement joins TRBV29-1 to TRBJ2-1; D uncertain. The V gene lost 2 bases and the J gene lost 3 bases, with 8 bases spanning the gap. The CDR3 is 13 residues long. Germline V gene sequence: CDR1 SQVTM, CDR2 ANQGSEA. DNA of the CDR3: TGCAGCGTTGAACTAGGCATCTACAATGAGCAGTTCTTC. Its protein product is CSVELGIYNEQFF.

The V and J genes are TRBV5-1 and TRBJ2-5, with D unclear. V was clipped by 0 bases and J by 5 bases, with 17 bases between them. The germline V gene has CDR1 SGHRS and CDR2 YFSETQ. The CDR3 extends over 16 amino acids. CDR3: CASSLVGRVGGETQYF. The CDR3 coding sequence is TGCGCCAGCAGCTTGGTTGGTCGGGTCGGTGGTGAGACCCAGTACTTC.

This clonotype has a handful of counts. As DNA, the CDR3 is TGCAGTGCTAGAGCAGGGGCAAGGGTTACGCAGTATTTT. This codes for CSARAGARVTQYF. The chain recombines TRBV20-1 with TRBJ2-3, with D possibly matching TRBD1 (6 bases). The germline V gene has CDR1 DFQATT and CDR2 SNEGSKA (reference sequence). CDR3 length: 13 residues. The V end was cut by 1 base, the J end by 8 bases, with 13 bases between.

This clonotype appeared a few times. The gene calls are TRBV28 and TRBJ2-6; no reliable D call. This CDR3 spans 13 amino acids. V was cut by 5 bases and J by 4 bases, with 6 bases left in between. Germline values: CDR1 MDHEN, CDR2 SYDVKM. CDR3 residues: CASSRAGANVLTF. The CDR3, as DNA: TGTGCCAGCAGTCGGGCAGGGGCCAACGTCCTGACTTTC.

In its sample, this clonotype was seen a few times. V and J are TRBV27 and TRBJ2-7, with a possible D match to TRBD1 (6 bases). Germline lookup yields CDR1 MNHEY and CDR2 SMNVEV (reference sequence). V was shortened by 5 bases and J by 4 bases, with 15 bases between the two germline ends. The CDR3 contains 14 residues. The CDR3 nucleotides are TGTGCCAGCAGTCGCCTCCAGGGGCGGTACGAGCAGTACTTC. Protein: CASSRLQGRYEQYF.

The V call is TRBV5-1, the J call TRBJ2-6, with 11 bases matching TRBD2. Germline loops: CDR1 SGHRS, CDR2 YFSETQ. The CDR3 is 18 amino acids. With 3 bases clipped from V and 0 bases from J, the junction kept 5 bases outside the gene matches. The DNA of the CDR3 is TGCGCCAGCAGCTACCCCCTAGCGGGGGGCTCTGGGGCCAACGTCCTGACTTTC. Its protein product is CASSYPLAGGSGANVLTF.

This clonotype was observed a few times. This chain uses TRBV4-1 with TRBJ2-5, with D tentatively TRBD1 (6 bases). V lost 1 base and J 3 bases, leaving 15 bases between the germline ends. Looked up from germline, CDR1 is MGHRA and CDR2 is YSYEKL. This CDR3 spans 16 amino acids. As DNA, the CDR3 is TGCGCCAGCAGCCAAGGGGGCAGGGGAGTGAAAGAGACCCAGTACTTC. Translation: CASSQGGRGVKETQYF.

The chain carries TRBV27 and TRBJ1-1; possible D gene TRBD1, 5 bases. Germline CDR1 MNHEY, CDR2 SMNVEV (reference sequence). The V end lost 1 base, the J end lost 3 bases, and 12 bases lay between the germline ends. CDR3 size: 15 residues. The CDR3 is CASSLFGGGYTEAFF. The DNA for the CDR3 is TGTGCCAGCAGTTTATTTGGGGGAGGGTACACTGAAGCTTTCTTT.

This clonotype was seen a few times. CDR3 nucleotide sequence: TGTGCCAGCAGCCCGATTTTAGCTGGCGGGTCCTACAATGAGCAGTTCTTC. This translates into CASSPILAGGSYNEQFF. This chain joins TRBV11-3 and TRBJ2-1; D is perhaps TRBD2 (5 bases). The CDR3 totals 17 residues. From germline, CDR1 is SGHNT and CDR2 YENEEA. V lost 5 bases, J lost 1 base, and 18 bases lay in between.

The V gene is TRBV4-3, the J gene TRBJ2-1; D uncertain. Germline V CDR1 and CDR2: LGHNA, YSLEER. CDR3 size: 8 residues. The CDR3 DNA reads TGCGGAACCCCACCCGGGTTCTTC. As protein: CGTPPGFF.